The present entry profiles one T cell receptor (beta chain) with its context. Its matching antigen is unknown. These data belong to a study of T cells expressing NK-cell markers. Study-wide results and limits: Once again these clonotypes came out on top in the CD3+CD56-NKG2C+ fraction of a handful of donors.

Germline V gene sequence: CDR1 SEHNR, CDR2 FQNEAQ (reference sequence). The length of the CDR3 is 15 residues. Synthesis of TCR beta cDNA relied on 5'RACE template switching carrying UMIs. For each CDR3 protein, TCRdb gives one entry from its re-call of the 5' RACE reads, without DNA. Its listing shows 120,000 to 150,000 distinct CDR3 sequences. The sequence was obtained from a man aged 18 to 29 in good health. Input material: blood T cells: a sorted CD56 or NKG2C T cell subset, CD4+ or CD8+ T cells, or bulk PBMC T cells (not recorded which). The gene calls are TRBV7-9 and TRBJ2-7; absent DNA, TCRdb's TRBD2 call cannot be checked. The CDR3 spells CASSPRGLLSYEQYF. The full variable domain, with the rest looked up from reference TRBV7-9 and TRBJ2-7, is DTGVSQNPRHKITKRGQNVTFRCDPISEHNRLYWYRQTLGQGPEFLTYFQNEAQLEKSRLLSDRFSAERPKGSFSTLEIQRTEQGDSAMYLCASSPRGLLSYEQYFGPGTRLTVT.